The present TCR beta chain was sequenced within a study of blood T cells in healthy people across ages. Study-wide findings and caveats: PBMCs went unsorted, and a conclusive naive versus antigen-experienced comparison was therefore prevented. In older individuals, TCR beta diversity per million T cells was lower, falling roughly linearly with age. TCR beta diversity tracked closely with naive T cell percentage.

Comment on this clonotype: Its target is not known.

Primers used in a second PCR of roughly 7 to 12 cycles were a sample-barcoded 5' primer and a J-beta primer mix. Unique molecular identifiers of 12 random nucleotides labeled each cDNA. One entry per CDR3 protein results from TCRdb running MiXCR on the 5' RACE reads. Of about 800,000 distinct CDR3 sequences in the sample, about 47% are singletons; the top ten hold 15% to 20%. This CDR3 is 15 amino acids long. CDR1 is MNHNY, CDR2 SVGAGI, per germline (reference sequence). Trimming stripped 2 bases from V and 4 bases from J, with 12 bases between. Sequencing input: blood. The origin of this receptor is an elderly man in good health. V gene TRBV6-6 combines with J gene TRBJ2-1; TRBD1 is a possible D gene (6 bases). As DNA, the CDR3 is TGTGCCAGCAGTTACGGGGGCATCGGATACAATGAGCAGTTCTTC. This encodes CASSYGGIGYNEQFF.